Each of the 30 T cell receptor beta chains below was sequenced from the same sample in a study of molecular identifiers for immune sequencing clone quantification. In TCRdb, the PCR reads were re-called with MiXCR into one record per CDR3 protein. Here the sample spans over 600,000 distinct CDR3 sequences, just under 20% being singletons. Material for sequencing was naive CD8+ T cells from blood, with Jurkat cell RNA spiked in. The subset was: FACS-sorted CD8+CD4-CCR7+CD45RA+ naive T cells. The source of these receptors is a human donor in good health. Some libraries in this study had Jurkat cell RNA spiked in.

This clonotype occurred many times. The CDR3 nucleotides read TGTGCCAGCGCAGGGGCGAGGTACGAGCAGTACTTC. Translating gives CASAGARYEQYF. This chain joins TRBV19 and TRBJ2-7; a possible D gene is TRBD1 (6 bases). Germline values: CDR1 LNHDA, CDR2 SQIVND (reference sequence). The V and J ends lost 9 bases and 4 bases respectively, with 13 bases between them. The CDR3 is 12 residues long. The variable domain in full, with the rest retrieved from reference TRBV19 and TRBJ2-7, is DGGITQSPKYLFRKEGQNVTLSCEQNLNHDAMYWYRQDPGQGLRLIYYSQIVNDFQKGDIAEGYSVSREKKESFPLTVTSAQKNPTAFYLCASAGARYEQYFGPGTRLTVT.

Concerning this clonotype: This sequence may be a read error, since a much larger clone differs from it by one base. V gene TRBV12-5 combines with J gene TRBJ1-1; D gene ambiguous. Germline loops: CDR1 LGHNT, CDR2 FRNRAP. The CDR3 runs 13 residues. The V end lost 7 bases, the J end lost 5 bases, and 14 bases lay between the germline ends. The CDR3 sequence is CASVLTEGTEAFF. The CDR3 DNA reads as TGTGCTAGTGTCCTGACGGAAGGGACTGAAGCTTTCTTT.

V gene TRBV25-1 combines with J gene TRBJ2-5; TRBD1 matches 9 bases. V shed 4 bases, J shed 4 bases, and the junction held 10 bases outside the gene matches. The CDR3 extends over 16 amino acids. Germline V gene sequence: CDR1 MGHDK, CDR2 SYGVNS. CDR3 sequence: CASSGIGTGMRETQYF. The CDR3 DNA follows: TGTGCCAGCAGTGGGATAGGGACAGGGATGCGAGAGACCCAGTACTTC.

In this sample, this clonotype turned up a few times. The rearrangement uses TRBV7-3 and TRBJ2-1; tentative D call: TRBD1 (5 bases). V shed 0 bases and J shed 1 base, with 7 bases lying between them. CDR1 is SGHTA, CDR2 FQGTGA, per germline. The CDR3 loop spans 15 amino acids. The CDR3 region is CASSLTGVSYNEQFF. Written as DNA, the CDR3 is TGTGCCAGCAGCTTAACAGGGGTATCCTACAATGAGCAGTTCTTC. Supplemented by reference TRBV7-3 and TRBJ2-1, the full variable domain reads GAGVSQTPSNKVTEKGKYVELRCDPISGHTALYWYRQSLGQGPEFLIYFQGTGAADDSGLPNDRFFAVRPEGSVSTLKIQRTERGDSAVYLCASSLTGVSYNEQFFGPGTRLTVL.

The table lists this clonotype with a few counts. The chain has TRBV19 and TRBJ2-7, with 8 bases aligning to TRBD2. Germline V gives CDR1 LNHDA, CDR2 SQIVND (reference sequence). The trim removed 10 bases at V and 1 base at J, leaving 15 bases unmatched. This CDR3 has 16 amino acids. CDR3 loop: CATPLERETLSYEQYF. CDR3 in DNA: TGTGCCACCCCCTTGGAGCGGGAGACTCTATCCTACGAGCAGTACTTC.

This clonotype came up a few times. V gene TRBV24-1 combines with J gene TRBJ2-7; D not certain. V was shortened by 5 bases and J by 0 bases, with 19 bases between the two germline ends. The CDR3 consists of 17 residues. CDR1 is KGHDR and CDR2 is SFDVKD in the germline V gene. For the CDR3, the DNA is TGTGCCACCAGTGGGCCCCCAGGAACGGTGAGCTCCTACGAGCAGTACTTC. This codes for CATSGPPGTVSSYEQYF.

This clonotype was counted ten times or more. J is TRBJ2-7 and V is TRBV25-1; D might be TRBD1 (6 bases). V was pared by 4 bases and J by 0 bases, with 16 bases between. Germline loops: CDR1 MGHDK, CDR2 SYGVNS. There are 16 residues in the CDR3. This chain's CDR3 is CASSGTGTPISYEQYF. The DNA of the CDR3 is TGTGCCAGCAGTGGGACCGGGACACCTATCTCCTACGAGCAGTACTTC.

The rearrangement joins TRBV21-1 to TRBJ2-1; the table gives TRBD2 as D, unverified against the DNA. TRBV21-1 is annotated as a pseudogene. The CDR3 runs to 17 residues. The CDR3 protein is CASSNQASGRRIHEQFF. As DNA, the CDR3 is TGTGCCAGCAGCAACCAAGCTAGCGGGAGGCGCATCCATGAGCAGTTCTTC.

As concerns this clonotype: At one of its ends the junction is not consistent with the germline gene, which may arise from a read error. The rearrangement uses TRBV19 and TRBJ2-7; tentatively, D is TRBD1 (6 bases). The CDR3 runs to 13 residues. CDR1 LNHDA and CDR2 SQIVND come from the germline V gene (reference sequence). The CDR3 DNA follows: TGTACCAGTGCCTCAGGGGCCCAGAACGAGCAGTACTTC. This translates into CTSASGAQNEQYF.

This clonotype was counted only a few times. The J gene is TRBJ2-2, the V gene TRBV4-3; TRBD2 agrees at 9 bases. From germline, CDR1 is LGHNA and CDR2 YSLEER. The CDR3 consists of 16 residues. The V gene end was trimmed by 1 base and the J gene end by 6 bases; junction bases not matched to a gene: 6. The CDR3 protein is CASSQGLAGYSGELFF. Here the CDR3 DNA reads TGCGCCAGCAGCCAAGGTCTAGCGGGGTACTCCGGGGAGCTGTTTTTT.

This clonotype was counted at least ten times. The V call is TRBV9, the J call TRBJ1-3; 7 nucleotides match TRBD1. This CDR3 has 17 residues. Trimming cost V 0 bases and J 4 bases; bases outside gene matches: 10. Per germline, CDR1 SGDLS and CDR2 YYNGEE. CDR3 nucleotide sequence: TGTGCCAGCAGCGTAGGTTTTGGGGACAGTGGCGGAAACACCATATATTTT. Its translation is CASSVGFGDSGGNTIYF.

This clonotype was seen at least ten times. In DNA, the CDR3 is TGTGCCAGCAGTTTATCTAGGACAGGGGGAGGAGAGACCCAGTACTTC. Translated, it gives CASSLSRTGGGETQYF. The gene calls are TRBV28 and TRBJ2-5; 10 nucleotides match TRBD1. Germline-derived CDR1 and CDR2 are MDHEN and SYDVKM. This CDR3 has 16 amino acids. Trimming removed 1 base from V and 4 bases from J; junction bases left unmatched: 6.

The chain uses TRBV20-1 and TRBJ2-3, with 7 bases that match TRBD2. CDR1 is DFQATT, CDR2 SNEGSKA, per germline (reference sequence). Trimming cost V 5 bases and J 1 base; bases outside gene matches: 15. The CDR3 consists of 17 residues. CDR3: CSAGEGGRWERTDTQYF. CDR3 coding DNA: TGCAGTGCTGGGGAGGGCGGGCGGTGGGAGCGCACAGATACGCAGTATTTT.

DNA of the CDR3: TGTGCCAGCAGCGTGGGGTTGAGGAACACTGAAGCTTTCTTT. Translated: CASSVGLRNTEAFF. The chain recombines TRBV9 with TRBJ1-1, with D unresolved. CDR1 SGDLS and CDR2 YYNGEE come from the germline V gene. V shed 2 bases and J shed 1 base, with 9 bases lying between them. This CDR3 comprises 14 residues.

The rearrangement links TRBV19 to TRBJ2-2, with unresolved D. The CDR3 has 15 amino acids. The germline V gene has CDR1 LNHDA and CDR2 SQIVND (reference sequence). Trimming removed 0 bases from V and 6 bases from J, with 11 bases in between. The CDR3 loop is CASSIDANWAGELFF. The CDR3 region has the DNA TGTGCCAGTAGTATAGATGCAAACTGGGCCGGGGAGCTGTTTTTT.

This clonotype was observed a handful of times. In this CDR3 the conserved last residue, phenylalanine or tryptophan, is missing, so a read error is likely. The chain combines TRBV7-2 with TRBJ1-2; unclear D gene. Germline V CDR1 and CDR2: SGHTA, FQGNSA. This CDR3 spans 13 amino acids. The V end lost 1 base, the J end lost 2 bases, and 5 bases lay between the germline ends. CDR3 nucleotide sequence: TGTGCCAGCAGCTTAGGACACAACTATGGCTACACCCTC. This codes for CASSLGHNYGYTL.

As concerns this clonotype: At one end the junction does not follow the germline gene, possibly because of a read error. The CDR3 spells CASSIMLGTLPLNERFF. CDR3 DNA: TGTGCCAGTAGTATAATGTTGGGAACTCTACCCCTGAATGAGCGGTTCTTC. The chain couples TRBV19 to TRBJ2-1, with D uncertain. The CDR3 is 17 amino acids. CDR1 and CDR2 from the germline V gene are LNHDA and SQIVND (reference sequence).

This clonotype was counted ten times or more. V gene TRBV12-3 or TRBV12-4 combines with J gene TRBJ1-5; a possible D gene is TRBD1 (5 bases). The CDR3 totals 13 residues. V was shortened by 7 bases and J by 7 bases, with 14 bases between the two germline ends. The CDR3 sequence: CASTTVGGQPQHF. CDR3 DNA sequence: TGTGCCAGCACCACCGTGGGGGGACAGCCCCAGCATTTT.

In this sample, this clonotype turned up many times. J is TRBJ2-2 and V is TRBV4-1; TRBD1 aligns across 9 bases. Germline V lookup: CDR1 MGHRA, CDR2 YSYEKL. With V trimmed by 2 bases and J by 5 bases, 6 bases remained unmatched. The CDR3 runs 16 residues. CDR3 bases: TGCGCCAGCAGCCAATCCGCACAGGGGGCAACCGGGGAGCTGTTTTTT. Amino acid sequence: CASSQSAQGATGELFF.

This clonotype occurred many times. CDR3 bases: TGTGCCAGCAGCCAGGGGGGTTCTGAAGCTTTCTTT. Translated, it gives CASSQGGSEAFF. The rearrangement uses TRBV3-1 and TRBJ1-1; a possible D gene is TRBD1 (5 bases). Germline CDR1 reads LGHDT; CDR2 reads YNNKEL (reference sequence). The CDR3 loop spans 12 amino acids. V gave up 3 bases and J gave up 6 bases, with 8 bases separating them.

In this sample, this clonotype turned up many times. V is TRBV7-2 and J is TRBJ2-7; TRBD1 matches at 8 bases. Germline-derived CDR1 and CDR2 are SGHTA and FQGNSA. Germline trimming cut 5 bases from V and 2 bases from J; bases unmatched to any gene: 8. The CDR3 runs to 15 residues. The CDR3 bases are TGTGCCAGCAGCCCGACAGGGGTGATCGCCTACGAGCAGTACTTC. Translation gives CASSPTGVIAYEQYF.

Notes on this clonotype: This sequence may be a read error, since a much larger clone differs from it by one base. The rearrangement uses TRBV3-1 and TRBJ2-2; 7 bases agree with TRBD1. CDR1 and CDR2 (germline): LGHDT, YNNKEL (reference sequence). This CDR3 is 13 amino acids long. J was trimmed by 7 bases and V by 4 bases; bases with no gene match: 3. This CDR3 is CASSRDRVGELFF. The CDR3 DNA follows: TGTGCCAGCAGCCGAGACAGGGTCGGGGAGCTGTTTTTT.

This clonotype showed up just a few times. The chain uses TRBV7-9 and TRBJ2-7; TRBD1 is a possible D gene (6 bases). Trimming removed 5 bases at V and 2 bases at J, with 13 bases between. This CDR3 is built from 14 residues. Germline V gives CDR1 SEHNR, CDR2 FQNEAQ (reference sequence). CDR3: CASSTGRGTYEQYF. The DNA of the CDR3 is TGTGCCAGCAGCACCGGAAGGGGGACCTACGAGCAGTACTTC.

V gene TRBV20-1 combines with J gene TRBJ2-7; TRBD1 aligns across 8 bases. V was pared by 4 bases and J by 2 bases, with 10 bases of the junction left unmatched. Germline V lookup: CDR1 DFQATT, CDR2 SNEGSKA (reference sequence). The CDR3 length is 15 residues. CDR3 region: CSATNPGTGTYEQYF. The CDR3, as DNA: TGCAGTGCTACCAACCCAGGGACAGGAACCTACGAGCAGTACTTC.

In its sample, this clonotype was seen many times. V gene TRBV4-3 combines with J gene TRBJ1-6; D call uncertain. V was pared by 0 bases and J by 0 bases, with 15 bases between. Looked up from germline, CDR1 is LGHNA and CDR2 is YSLEER. The CDR3 has 19 residues. CDR3 DNA sequence: TGCGCCAGCAGCCAAGATCAATACGAGGGCGGCTCCTATAATTCACCCCTCCACTTT. Translating it yields CASSQDQYEGGSYNSPLHF.

This clonotype has ten or more counts. The V gene is TRBV5-6, the J gene TRBJ2-3; TRBD1 matches 9 bases. This CDR3 region has 16 residues. Germline V gives CDR1 SGHDT, CDR2 YYEEEE. Trimming cost V 3 bases and J 4 bases; bases outside gene matches: 9. The chain's CDR3 is CASSWTGTGLPDTQYF. CDR3 bases: TGTGCCAGCAGCTGGACCGGGACAGGGTTGCCAGATACGCAGTATTTT.

This chain joins TRBV27 and TRBJ1-4; D gene ambiguous. Germline loops: CDR1 MNHEY, CDR2 SMNVEV (reference sequence). The CDR3 is 16 amino acids. V lost 4 bases and J 0 bases, leaving 12 bases between the germline ends. The CDR3 region is CASSWRTEATNEKLFF. CDR3 nucleotides: TGTGCCAGCAGTTGGCGGACGGAAGCAACTAATGAAAAACTGTTTTTT.

At least ten counts were recorded for this clonotype. The J gene is TRBJ1-1, the V gene TRBV30; D perhaps matches TRBD1 (5 bases). This CDR3 comprises 13 residues. V lost 0 bases to trimming and J lost 8 bases, with 13 bases between them. Germline assignment: CDR1 GTSNPN and CDR2 SVGIG (reference sequence). In DNA form, the CDR3 reads TGTGCCTGGAGTGTAGACCAGGGCAACGAAGCTTTCTTT. Protein: CAWSVDQGNEAFF.

This clonotype has at least ten counts. This sequence joins TRBV27 and TRBJ1-1; TRBD1 might be the D (6 bases). This CDR3 has 19 amino acids. The germline CDR1 and CDR2 sequences are MNHEY and SMNVEV (reference sequence). V was shortened by 6 bases and J by 0 bases, with 26 bases between the two germline ends. Written as DNA, the CDR3 is TGTGCCAGCAGAGTTTATGGATTATTCGGGGGCGCGATGAACACTGAAGCTTTCTTT. Translated, it gives CASRVYGLFGGAMNTEAFF.

This clonotype was observed at least ten times. V usage is TRBV11-2 and J usage is TRBJ2-3; tentative D call: TRBD2 (6 bases). V shed 4 bases and J shed 0 bases, with 11 bases lying between them. Germline V CDR1 and CDR2: SGHAT, FQNNGV. CDR3 length: 15 amino acids. The CDR3, as DNA: TGTGCCAGCAGCTCGACCGGGACTAGCACAGATACGCAGTATTTT. Translated, it gives CASSSTGTSTDTQYF. Full variable domain (missing parts from reference TRBV11-2 and TRBJ2-3): EAGVAQSPRYKIIEKRQSVAFWCNPISGHATLYWYQQILGQGPKLLIQFQNNGVVDDSQLPKDRFSAERLKGVDSTLKIQPAKLEDSAVYLCASSSTGTSTDTQYFGPGTRLTVL.